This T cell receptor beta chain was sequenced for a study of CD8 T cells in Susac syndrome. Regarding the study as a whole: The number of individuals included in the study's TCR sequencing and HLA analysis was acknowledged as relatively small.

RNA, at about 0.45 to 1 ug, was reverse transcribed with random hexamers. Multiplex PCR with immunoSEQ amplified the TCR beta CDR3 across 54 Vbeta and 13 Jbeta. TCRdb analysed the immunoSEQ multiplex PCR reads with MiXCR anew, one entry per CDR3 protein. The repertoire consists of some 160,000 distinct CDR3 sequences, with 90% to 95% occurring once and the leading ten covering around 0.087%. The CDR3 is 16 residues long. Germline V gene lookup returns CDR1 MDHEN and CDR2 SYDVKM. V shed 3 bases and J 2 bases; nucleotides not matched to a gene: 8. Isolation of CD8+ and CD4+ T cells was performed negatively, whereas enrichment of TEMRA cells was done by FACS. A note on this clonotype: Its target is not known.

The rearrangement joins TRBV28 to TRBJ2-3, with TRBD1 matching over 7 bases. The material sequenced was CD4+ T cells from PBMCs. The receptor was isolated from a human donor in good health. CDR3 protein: CASSLTGSTVTDTQYF. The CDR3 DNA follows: TGTGCCAGCAGTTTGACAGGGTCGACTGTCACAGATACGCAGTATTTT.